The next 9 T cell receptor beta chains were all read from a single sample in a study of blood T cell repertoires in COVID-19. The assay was immunoSEQ multiplex PCR, and TCRdb's table has in-frame clones only and misses some. The sample records 35,000 to 55,000 clones, roughly 90% being singletons. Sequencing was done on a sample of peripheral blood. The receptors were gathered from an older man with active COVID-19.

The genes are TRBV2 and TRBJ2-1; TRBD1 matches at 7 bases. The CDR3 sequence is 19 residues long. Trimming took 1 base from V and 3 from J; bases not matched to a gene: 15. Germline CDR1 SNHLY, CDR2 FYNNEI. The CDR3 sequence: CASSEGIIQGFYHYNEQFF. As DNA, the CDR3 is TGTGCCAGCAGTGAAGGGATTATACAGGGGTTTTATCACTACAATGAGCAGTTCTTC.

This clone was detected only a few times. This chain links TRBV7-8 with TRBJ2-1, with a tentative D call TRBD2 (5 bases). The CDR3 runs 14 residues. Trimming removed 2 bases from V and 3 bases from J, with 8 bases in between. The V gene's germline CDR1 is SGHVS and CDR2 FQNEAQ. Here the CDR3 reads CASSLPGYYNEQFF. CDR3 coding DNA: TGTGCCAGCAGCTTACCGGGATACTACAATGAGCAGTTCTTC.

The sample holds one count of this clone. The chain employs TRBV7-9 and TRBJ2-5; the D is unclear. Germline values: CDR1 SEHNR, CDR2 FQNEAQ (reference sequence). Trimming took 5 bases from V and 4 from J, leaving 11 bases between them. This CDR3 spans 13 amino acids. The CDR3 spells CASSKTVPETQYF. The CDR3 DNA is TGTGCCAGCAGCAAGACTGTGCCAGAGACCCAGTACTTC.

V and J are TRBV24-1 and TRBJ2-3; 9 bases match TRBD1. Germline values: CDR1 KGHDR, CDR2 SFDVKD. J lost 1 base, V lost 6 bases, and 1 base had no gene match. This CDR3 has 14 residues. The CDR3 here is CATSRTGGTDTQYF. The DNA for the CDR3 is TGTGCCACCAGTCGGACAGGGGGCACAGATACGCAGTATTTT.

The gene calls are TRBV7-2 and TRBJ1-5; D may be TRBD1 (5 bases). Looked up from germline, CDR1 is SGHTA and CDR2 is FQGNSA. Trimming pared 5 bases from V and 6 bases from J, leaving 20 bases between. The CDR3 runs to 16 residues. The CDR3 DNA reads as TGTGCCAGCAGCCCGGGGGGGGGTTGGGGAACTCAGCCCCAGCATTTT. It yields the protein CASSPGGGWGTQPQHF. Full variable domain (rest looked up from reference TRBV7-2 and TRBJ1-5): GAGVSQSPSNKVTEKGKDVELRCDPISGHTALYWYRQSLGQGLEFLIYFQGNSAPDKSGLPSDRFSAERTGGSVSTLTIQRTQQEDSAVYLCASSPGGGWGTQPQHFGDGTRLSIL.

The rearrangement uses TRBV7-2 and TRBJ1-6; tentative D call: TRBD1 (5 bases). Trimming took off 1 base at V and 5 bases at J, with 9 bases between the two ends. The CDR3 consists of 15 residues. Germline CDR1 is SGHTA and CDR2 is FQGNSA. The CDR3 bases are TGTGCCAGCAGCTTAGGATCAGGGAATAATTCACCCCTCCACTTT. Its protein product is CASSLGSGNNSPLHF.

The table lists this clone with a count of one. The J gene is TRBJ2-7, the V gene TRBV18; weak D call: TRBD1 (6 bases). The CDR3 runs 14 residues. Germline V CDR1 and CDR2: KGHSH, LQKENI. Trimming stripped 3 bases from V and 6 bases from J, with 15 bases between. The CDR3 sequence: CASSPLNRDGEQYF. The CDR3 nucleotides are TGTGCCAGCTCACCCCTGAACAGGGACGGCGAGCAGTACTTC.

This sequence joins TRBV3-1 (or the pseudogene TRBV3-2) and TRBJ1-1, with D tentatively TRBD1 (6 bases). Trimming pared 4 bases from V and 4 bases from J, leaving 16 bases between. The length of the CDR3 is 15 residues. CDR1 and CDR2 from the germline V gene are LGHDT and YNNKEL (reference sequence). In DNA, the CDR3 is TGTGCCAGCAGCCCCGACCCTCAGGGGAGCACTGAAGCTTTCTTT. Its protein is CASSPDPQGSTEAFF.

This chain links TRBV19 with TRBJ1-2, with 8 nucleotides matching TRBD1. The CDR3 is 16 residues long. The V and J ends lost 5 bases and 2 bases, in that order; junction bases with no gene match: 10. CDR1 is LNHDA, CDR2 SQIVND, per germline (reference sequence). CDR3 region: CASSPGGESNNYGYTF. The CDR3 bases are TGTGCCAGTAGTCCAGGGGGCGAATCAAACAACTATGGCTACACCTTC.